Shown below are 29 T cell receptor beta chains from a single sample sequenced in a study of metastatic and nonmetastatic thyroid tumors. All patients reached thyroid surgery having received no treatment beforehand. TCRdb re-called the PCR reads with MiXCR. The sample consists of 11,000 to 15,000 clones, 3% to 4.5% of them appearing once. The sequenced material came from tumor tissue. The receptor source for this set is a female donor with papillary thyroid cancer or a benign thyroid nodule (not recorded which). Some clones in this sample may be carry-over from other donors' samples.

A few counts support this clone. The V call is TRBV6-1, the J call TRBJ2-3, with TRBD1 identical over 9 bases. V trimming: 9 bases; J trimming: 3 bases; junction bases outside the gene matches: 7. Germline lookup yields CDR1 MNHNS and CDR2 SASEGT. This CDR3 has 14 amino acids. As DNA, the CDR3 is TGTGCCAGTAGCCGGGACAGGGAAACAGATACGCAGTATTTT. Protein sequence: CASSRDRETDTQYF.

This clone was recorded a few times. J is TRBJ2-7 and V is TRBV20-1; D gene unclear. The CDR3 extends over 11 amino acids. V was clipped by 6 bases and J by 9 bases, with 15 bases between them. Per germline, CDR1 DFQATT and CDR2 SNEGSKA (reference sequence). DNA of the CDR3: TGCAGTGCCCGGCATGGGTACAGGCAGTACTTC. Translating it yields CSARHGYRQYF.

This clone was detected only a few times. A much more abundant neighbour one base away suggests this may be a read error. V and J are TRBV20-1 and TRBJ1-2; 9 positions agree with TRBD1. V trimming: 2 bases; J trimming: 6 bases; junction bases outside the gene matches: 7. CDR3 length equals 14 residues. CDR1 and CDR2 (germline): DFQATT, SNEGSKA (reference sequence). The CDR3 loop is CSARPGQGVNGYTF. In nucleotides, the CDR3 is TGCAGTGCTAGACCGGGACAGGGAGTGAATGGCTACACCTTC.

In its sample, this clone was seen a few times. At one boundary the junction diverges from the germline segment, which might be a read error. The V and J genes are TRBV10-3 and TRBJ2-2; 11 bases agree with TRBD1. The CDR3 is 16 residues long. Looked up from germline, CDR1 is ENHRY and CDR2 is SYGVKD. The CDR3: CAISGTGGWSTGKLFF. Written as DNA, the CDR3 is TGTGCCATCAGTGGGACAGGGGGCTGGAGCACCGGGAAGCTGTTTTTT.

Turning to this clone: The identical CDR3 is also encoded by other nucleotide sequences in the sample. The J gene is TRBJ1-1, the V gene TRBV7-8, with D perhaps matching TRBD1 (5 bases). The V gene lost 3 bases and the J gene lost 6 bases, with 8 bases spanning the gap. Germline V CDR1 and CDR2: SGHVS, FQNEAQ. The CDR3 has 12 amino acids. CDR3 protein: CASSFMGPEAFF. For the CDR3, the DNA is TGTGCCAGCAGCTTTATGGGGCCTGAAGCTTTCTTT.

The chain is built from TRBV6-1 and TRBJ2-3, with 10 bases fitting TRBD1. Unmatched junction bases numbered 7, after V lost 6 bases and J lost 1 base. The germline CDR1 and CDR2 sequences are MNHNS and SASEGT. This CDR3 region has 16 residues. The CDR3 bases are TGTGCCAGCAGAGCGGACAGGGGGGTCGGCACAGATACGCAGTATTTT. Its protein product is CASRADRGVGTDTQYF.

The V call is TRBV28, the J call TRBJ1-6; D is perhaps TRBD1 (5 bases). This CDR3 is 20 amino acids long. The V end lost 3 bases, the J end lost 7 bases, and 28 bases lay between the germline ends. Germline V gene sequence: CDR1 MDHEN, CDR2 SYDVKM. CDR3 sequence: CASSFDFMVDPGSANSPLHF. The CDR3 DNA sequence: TGTGCCAGCAGTTTTGACTTTATGGTGGACCCAGGGTCTGCGAATTCACCCCTCCACTTT.

This clone was counted a few times. The chain recombines TRBV6-2 or TRBV6-3 with TRBJ2-2; D might be TRBD1 or TRBD2, each matching 5 bases. The V gene's germline CDR1 is MNHEY and CDR2 SVGEGT. V was shortened by 5 bases and J by 4 bases, with 20 bases between the two germline ends. The CDR3 length is 17 residues. This CDR3 reads CASSDFEGPGGTGELFF. The CDR3 bases are TGTGCCAGCAGTGACTTCGAAGGGCCTGGGGGCACCGGGGAGCTGTTTTTT.

This clone turned up a few times. The chain carries TRBV2 and TRBJ2-7; no reliable D call. Trimming cost V 1 base and J 1 base, with 11 bases left between them. Germline-derived CDR1 and CDR2 are SNHLY and FYNNEI. The CDR3 has 15 residues. CDR3 loop: CASSEDLDQSYEQYF. The CDR3 nucleotides are TGTGCCAGCAGTGAAGACCTAGACCAGTCCTACGAGCAGTACTTC.

This clone occurred a few times. The V and J genes are TRBV3-1 and TRBJ1-3; D uncertain. Germline V gives CDR1 LGHDT, CDR2 YNNKEL (reference sequence). The length of the CDR3 is 16 residues. The V and J ends lost 1 base and 0 bases respectively, with 10 bases between them. Here the CDR3 DNA reads TGTGCCAGCAGCCAAGGGGTCCCCCTCTCTGGAAACACCATATATTTT. Translating gives CASSQGVPLSGNTIYF.

The sample holds a few counts of this clone. V usage is TRBV6-5 and J usage is TRBJ2-7, with D perhaps TRBD2 (6 bases). V gave up 0 bases and J gave up 0 bases, with 12 bases separating them. The CDR3 sequence is 16 residues long. CDR1 MNHEY and CDR2 SVGAGI come from the germline V gene. CDR3 region: CASSYSRVTSSYEQYF. The CDR3 region has the DNA TGTGCCAGCAGTTACTCGAGGGTGACTAGCTCCTACGAGCAGTACTTC.

This chain links TRBV12-3 or TRBV12-4 with TRBJ2-7; the match to TRBD1 covers 7 bases. The ends lost 0 bases at V and 11 bases at J; junction bases unmatched: 4. The CDR3 consists of 12 residues. The CDR3 DNA follows: TGTGCCAGCAGTTTAGCCCCCGGGACAGAGTACTTC. Translated: CASSLAPGTEYF.

This clone was recorded a few times. CDR3 region: CASTDAYKGAGNEQFF. In DNA form, the CDR3 reads TGTGCCAGTACCGATGCCTACAAGGGAGCAGGAAATGAGCAGTTCTTC. The chain employs TRBV19 and TRBJ2-1; weak D call: TRBD2 (5 bases). This CDR3 comprises 16 residues. Trimming cost V 7 bases and J 7 bases, with 23 bases left between them. The V gene's germline CDR1 is LNHDA and CDR2 SQIVND (reference sequence). Full variable domain (missing parts from reference TRBV19 and TRBJ2-1): DGGITQSPKYLFRKEGQNVTLSCEQNLNHDAMYWYRQDPGQGLRLIYYSQIVNDFQKGDIAEGYSVSREKKESFPLTVTSAQKNPTAFYLCASTDAYKGAGNEQFFGPGTRLTVL.

V gene TRBV12-3 or TRBV12-4 combines with J gene TRBJ2-7; weak D call: TRBD2 (6 bases). With 5 bases removed from V and 7 bases from J, the gap between germline ends came to 15 bases. The CDR3 is 13 amino acids. CDR3 bases: TGTGCCAGCAGTGCCGGGACTGTAGCAGAGCAGTACTTC. Translation gives CASSAGTVAEQYF.

The chain recombines TRBV6-5 with TRBJ2-7, with D unresolved. Germline loops: CDR1 MNHEY, CDR2 SVGAGI. The V gene lost 4 bases and the J gene lost 10 bases, with 23 bases spanning the gap. CDR3 size: 15 residues. Written as DNA, the CDR3 is TGTGCCAGCAGTTCCCTCAAGGGATCTGAAGAGGAACAGTACTTC. This codes for CASSSLKGSEEEQYF.

This chain uses TRBV25-1 with TRBJ1-6; 9 bases agree with TRBD1. The CDR3 contains 14 residues. Germline values: CDR1 MGHDK, CDR2 SYGVNS. The ends lost 6 bases at V and 10 bases at J; junction bases unmatched: 7. CDR3: CASSWDREGSPLHF. CDR3 DNA: TGTGCCAGCAGCTGGGACAGGGAAGGATCACCCCTCCACTTT.

In nucleotides, the CDR3 is TGTGCCAGCAGCCGGCGACAGGGGGCGTGGGGCTACACCTTC. Its translation: CASSRRQGAWGYTF. The chain couples TRBV5-4 to TRBJ1-2; 10 nucleotides agree with TRBD1. CDR3 size: 14 residues. CDR1 is SGHNT and CDR2 is YYREEE in the germline V gene (reference sequence). V shed 4 bases, J shed 8 bases, and the junction held 8 bases outside the gene matches.

The sample holds a few counts of this clone. The V and J genes are TRBV6-6 and TRBJ2-7; no definite D call. Germline V CDR1 and CDR2: MNHNY, SVGAGI (reference sequence). Trimming stripped 0 bases from V and 1 base from J, with 7 bases between. CDR3 length: 14 residues. CDR3 in DNA: TGTGCCAGCAGTTACTCCGGTGGGTCCTACGAGCAGTACTTC. This sequence encodes CASSYSGGSYEQYF.

There are a few counts of this clone. The genes are TRBV3-1 and TRBJ1-1; D is undetermined. In germline, CDR1 is LGHDT, CDR2 YNNKEL (reference sequence). The CDR3 loop spans 13 amino acids. V was pared by 4 bases and J by 6 bases, with 12 bases between. CDR3 sequence reads: CASSRGIRAEAFF. The CDR3 DNA reads as TGTGCCAGCAGCCGGGGTATTCGGGCTGAAGCTTTCTTT.

This clone was picked up a small number of times. The J gene is TRBJ1-1, the V gene TRBV20-1; D is perhaps TRBD1 (6 bases). Trimming took off 6 bases at V and 0 bases at J, with 17 bases between the two ends. The CDR3 has 15 amino acids. Germline CDR1 reads DFQATT; CDR2 reads SNEGSKA (reference sequence). CDR3 nucleotides: TGCAGTGCACAGTCCGCGGACAGATTGAACACTGAAGCTTTCTTT. Translation: CSAQSADRLNTEAFF.

The gene calls are TRBV19 and TRBJ1-1; D uncertain. The length of the CDR3 is 13 residues. V was shortened by 5 bases and J by 5 bases, with 12 bases between the two germline ends. Germline assignment: CDR1 LNHDA and CDR2 SQIVND (reference sequence). The CDR3 sequence is CASSEYGETEAFF. The DNA for the CDR3 is TGTGCCAGTAGTGAATACGGGGAGACTGAAGCTTTCTTT. The whole variable domain, filled in from reference TRBV19 and TRBJ1-1, reads DGGITQSPKYLFRKEGQNVTLSCEQNLNHDAMYWYRQDPGQGLRLIYYSQIVNDFQKGDIAEGYSVSREKKESFPLTVTSAQKNPTAFYLCASSEYGETEAFFGQGTRLTVV.

This clone was seen only a few times. The V gene is TRBV11-1, the J gene TRBJ2-3; D is possibly TRBD1 (5 bases). This CDR3 has 15 residues. V lost 4 bases and J 2 bases, leaving 13 bases between the germline ends. Per germline, CDR1 SGHAT and CDR2 FQDESV (reference sequence). This chain's CDR3 is CASSSYRNPTDTQYF. CDR3 bases: TGTGCCAGCAGCTCCTACAGGAACCCCACAGATACGCAGTATTTT.

This clone was recorded a few times. V and J are TRBV11-3 and TRBJ1-3; D remains ambiguous. This CDR3 has 15 residues. Germline V gives CDR1 SGHNT, CDR2 YENEEA. With 2 bases removed from V and 0 bases from J, the gap between germline ends came to 8 bases. The CDR3 reads CASSLSRNSGNTIYF. CDR3 nucleotide sequence: TGTGCCAGCAGCTTAAGCAGGAACTCTGGAAACACCATATATTTT.

V and J are TRBV6-1 and TRBJ2-7, with 8 bases aligning to TRBD1. Trimming took 5 bases from V and 5 from J; bases not matched to a gene: 11. The CDR3 totals 15 residues. Germline V lookup: CDR1 MNHNS, CDR2 SASEGT. CDR3 protein: CASSRQGNTGNEQYF. Here the CDR3 DNA reads TGTGCCAGCAGTCGACAGGGGAACACCGGCAACGAGCAGTACTTC.

As regards this clone: Here the CDR3 omits its conserved ending phenylalanine or tryptophan, so a read error is the likely source. The V call is TRBV20-1, the J call TRBJ1-1; D call uncertain. The CDR3 runs 13 residues. V was cut by 5 bases and J by 3 bases, with 13 bases left in between. From germline, CDR1 is DFQATT and CDR2 SNEGSKA (reference sequence). CDR3 in amino acids: CSAVGAQYTEAFL. The CDR3 DNA is TGCAGTGCTGTAGGAGCGCAATACACTGAAGCTTTCTTA.

This clone occurred a few times. The V and J genes are TRBV13 and TRBJ2-7; a weak D match, TRBD1 (6 bases). This CDR3 has 15 residues. Germline values: CDR1 PRHDT, CDR2 FYEKMQ (reference sequence). V shed 5 bases and J shed 5 bases, with 19 bases lying between them. The CDR3 is CASSILGHDDHEQYF. The CDR3 coding sequence is TGTGCCAGCAGCATTTTGGGACACGACGACCACGAGCAGTACTTC.

In its sample, this clone was seen many times. The same CDR3 can be traced to other DNA sequences in this sample. V gene TRBV27 combines with J gene TRBJ2-3; 13 nucleotides align to TRBD2. The germline V gene encodes CDR1 MNHEY and CDR2 SMNVEV (reference sequence). CDR3 length: 16 amino acids. The V gene end was trimmed by 4 bases and the J gene end by 3 bases; junction bases not matched to a gene: 4. The CDR3 loop is CASSSRLAGGTDTQYF. The CDR3 DNA sequence: TGTGCCAGCAGTTCCCGACTAGCGGGAGGAACAGATACGCAGTATTTT.

A few counts support this clone. The chain couples TRBV4-2 to TRBJ2-7; perhaps D is TRBD1 or TRBD2 (5 bases each). V lost 7 bases to trimming and J lost 1 base, with 11 bases between them. The CDR3 extends over 13 amino acids. Germline assignment: CDR1 LGHNA and CDR2 YNFKEQ. The CDR3 bases are TGTGCCAGCAAAGGGACGGGATCCTACGAGCAGTACTTC. Its protein is CASKGTGSYEQYF.

This chain joins TRBV20-1 and TRBJ1-5, with D unclear. With 5 bases removed from V and 6 bases from J, the gap between germline ends came to 14 bases. The CDR3 has 13 amino acids. The germline V gene encodes CDR1 DFQATT and CDR2 SNEGSKA (reference sequence). CDR3 amino acids: CSAEVSESQPQHF. The CDR3 bases are TGCAGTGCTGAAGTCTCGGAAAGTCAGCCCCAGCATTTT.